This T cell receptor beta chain was identified during a study of blood T cells in healthy people across ages. From germline, CDR1 is SQVTM and CDR2 ANQGSEA. After removal of 6 bases from V and 8 bases from J, the junction contained 13 bases not matched to a gene. The CDR3 totals 16 residues. Primers used in a second PCR of about 7 to 11 cycles were a sample-barcoded 5' primer and a J-beta primer mix. TCRdb reanalysed the 5' RACE reads using MiXCR and keeps one entry per CDR3 protein. The table lists 800,000 or so distinct CDR3 sequences, about 59% of them singletons. V usage is TRBV29-1 and J usage is TRBJ2-2; 12 bases are a match to TRBD2. This TCR was recovered from a man aged 25 to 40 in good health. Specimen: blood. This CDR3 reads CSVYTSGGSHAGELFF. The CDR3, as DNA: TGCAGCGTCTATACTAGCGGGGGGTCCCACGCGGGGGAGCTGTTTTTT.